The next 27 T cell receptor beta chains were all read from a single sample in a study of control samples from healthy donors and cancer patients. The table came from immunoSEQ multiplex PCR; TCRdb's copy has only in-frame clones and leaves some out. This sample has 130,000 or so clones, with around 90% found just once. Sequenced material: blood. Every receptor here comes from a man in his late teens or twenties in good health.

The gene calls are TRBV4-2 and TRBJ1-3; D may be TRBD1 (5 bases). The length of the CDR3 is 17 residues. V was shortened by 4 bases and J by 4 bases, with 20 bases between the two germline ends. Germline lookup yields CDR1 LGHNA and CDR2 YNFKEQ. The DNA for the CDR3 is TGTGCCAGCAGCCCAACCGGGGCCCTATTAAAAGGAAACACCATATATTTT. This codes for CASSPTGALLKGNTIYF.

The chain couples TRBV28 to TRBJ1-2, with TRBD1 matching 9 bases. Germline loops: CDR1 MDHEN, CDR2 SYDVKM. This CDR3 has 13 residues. With 4 bases clipped from V and 7 bases from J, the junction kept 4 bases outside the gene matches. The CDR3 coding sequence is TGTGCCAGCAGTTCGGGACAGGGTGCTGGCTACACCTTC. Encoded protein: CASSSGQGAGYTF.

This chain links TRBV3-1 (or the pseudogene TRBV3-2) with TRBJ1-6; unclear D gene. The CDR3 contains 17 residues. Germline-derived CDR1 and CDR2 are LGHDT and YNNKEL (reference sequence). Trimming left V 0 bases short and J 2 bases short, with 11 bases between. In DNA form, the CDR3 reads TGTGCCAGCAGCCAAGAGGAGGGCGGCCCCTATAATTCACCCCTCCACTTT. It encodes CASSQEEGGPYNSPLHF.

The chain is built from TRBV9 and TRBJ2-4, with D unresolved. Germline V CDR1 and CDR2: SGDLS, YYNGEE. The CDR3 runs 15 residues. V lost 0 bases and J lost 7, with 14 bases in between. The CDR3 nucleotides are TGTGCCAGCAGCGTAGTTGCCCCCTCGTGGAACATTCAGTACTTC. As protein: CASSVVAPSWNIQYF.

This clone was seen only once. At the DNA level, this CDR3 is encoded by other sequences in the same sample as well. V gene TRBV7-2 combines with J gene TRBJ2-3; TRBD2 might be the D (6 bases). Germline V gene sequence: CDR1 SGHTA, CDR2 FQGNSA. Trimming removed 1 base from V and 6 bases from J, with 14 bases in between. This CDR3 region has 15 residues. The CDR3, as DNA: TGTGCCAGCAGCTTAGTGGGGGGACGAGCCGATACGCAGTATTTT. The encoded protein is CASSLVGGRADTQYF.

V gene TRBV4-3 combines with J gene TRBJ1-2; D uncertain. The CDR3 covers 17 residues. Germline V gene data show CDR1 as LGHNA and CDR2 as YSLEER. The V end was cut by 0 bases, the J end by 3 bases, with 17 bases between. For the CDR3, the DNA is TGCGCCAGCAGCCAAGATCGGTCGCGGGTGGGCTACTATGGCTACACCTTC. Translating gives CASSQDRSRVGYYGYTF.

This clone was seen only once. This sequence joins TRBV25-1 and TRBJ2-2; the D is unclear. V lost 0 bases, J lost 1 base, and 9 bases lay in between. Germline V gives CDR1 MGHDK, CDR2 SYGVNS. This CDR3 has 16 amino acids. CDR3 region: CASSEYRVRNTGELFF. In DNA, the CDR3 is TGTGCCAGCAGTGAATATAGAGTGCGGAACACCGGGGAGCTGTTTTTT. The whole variable domain, filled in from reference TRBV25-1 and TRBJ2-2, reads EADIYQTPRYLVIGTGKKITLECSQTMGHDKMYWYQQDPGMELHLIHYSYGVNSTEKGDLSSESTVSRIRTEHFPLTLESARPSHTSQYLCASSEYRVRNTGELFFGEGSRLTVL.

The chain links TRBV3-1 (or the pseudogene TRBV3-2) to TRBJ2-7, with TRBD1 matching 7 bases. In germline, CDR1 is LGHDT, CDR2 YNNKEL (reference sequence). The ends lost 0 bases at V and 7 bases at J; junction bases unmatched: 6. The CDR3 contains 14 residues. The CDR3 sequence: CASSQERGLREQYF. CDR3 DNA: TGTGCCAGCAGCCAAGAGAGGGGGCTTCGGGAGCAGTACTTC.

The chain is built from TRBV5-1 and TRBJ2-2; 11 bases fit TRBD2. The CDR3 is made up of 17 amino acids. The V segment lost 4 bases and the J segment 0 bases; nucleotides outside the gene matches: 5. The germline V gene encodes CDR1 SGHRS and CDR2 YFSETQ. The CDR3 protein is CASSPQGLAANTGELFF. Written as DNA, the CDR3 is TGCGCCAGCAGCCCACAGGGACTAGCGGCGAACACCGGGGAGCTGTTTTTT.

V gene TRBV5-6 combines with J gene TRBJ2-5, with D possibly being TRBD1 (7 bases). The ends were cut back, 5 bases at V and 5 bases at J, with 16 bases in the middle. The CDR3 is made up of 14 amino acids. Germline lookup yields CDR1 SGHDT and CDR2 YYEEEE. Here the CDR3 DNA reads TGTGCCAGCAGTCAGGGGGGCAGGGGTGAGACCCAGTACTTC. Encoded protein: CASSQGGRGETQYF.

This sequence joins TRBV30 and TRBJ1-2; D remains ambiguous. Germline CDR1 is GTSNPN and CDR2 is SVGIG (reference sequence). The germline V and J ends were trimmed by 3 bases and 4 bases, with 9 bases remaining between them. This CDR3 spans 12 amino acids. CDR3 sequence reads: CAWSSAVYGYTF. CDR3 in DNA: TGTGCCTGGAGCTCGGCAGTCTATGGCTACACCTTC.

The CDR3 sequence: CASSWDRSYNSPLHF. CDR3 sequence (DNA): TGTGCCAGCAGCTGGGACAGGTCCTATAATTCACCCCTCCACTTT. V and J are TRBV5-6 and TRBJ1-6; 8 bases align to TRBD1. V lost 3 bases to trimming and J lost 1 base; unmatched junction nucleotides: 0. CDR3 length: 15 residues. Germline V CDR1 and CDR2: SGHDT, YYEEEE.

The J gene is TRBJ2-1, the V gene TRBV27, with unresolved D. This CDR3 is 14 amino acids long. The V and J ends lost 5 bases and 7 bases respectively, with 15 bases between them. CDR1 and CDR2 (germline): MNHEY, SMNVEV (reference sequence). The CDR3 nucleotides are TGTGCCAGCAGTAGACTTGATAGCCCTAATGAGCAGTTCTTC. Translating it yields CASSRLDSPNEQFF.

The chain recombines TRBV24-1 with TRBJ2-2; D is unresolved. Germline V gene lookup returns CDR1 KGHDR and CDR2 SFDVKD. V was cut by 3 bases and J by 3 bases, with 4 bases left in between. The CDR3 has 13 amino acids. The CDR3 sequence: CATSDQDTGELFF. CDR3 bases: TGTGCCACCAGTGATCAAGACACCGGGGAGCTGTTTTTT.

V usage is TRBV7-9 and J usage is TRBJ1-2; 9 bases agree with TRBD1. There are 15 residues in the CDR3. Germline CDR1 reads SEHNR; CDR2 reads FQNEAQ (reference sequence). Trimming removed 1 base from V and 4 bases from J; junction bases left unmatched: 4. For the CDR3, the DNA is TGTGCCAGCAGCTTAGAGACAGGGGGGTCCTATGGCTACACCTTC. Its translation: CASSLETGGSYGYTF.

The V call is TRBV28, the J call TRBJ1-4; D is possibly TRBD1 (6 bases). The CDR3 contains 16 residues. V was clipped by 5 bases and J by 1 base, with 14 bases between them. Germline CDR1 is MDHEN and CDR2 is SYDVKM. The CDR3 region is CASSPRGPVTNEKLFF. The CDR3 DNA is TGTGCCAGCAGTCCCCGGGGGCCCGTAACTAATGAAAAACTGTTTTTT.

This chain uses TRBV5-1 with TRBJ1-6; D may be TRBD1 (5 bases). Trimming left V 0 bases short and J 5 bases short, with 9 bases between. The CDR3 is 15 residues long. Looked up from germline, CDR1 is SGHRS and CDR2 is YFSETQ. The CDR3 protein is CASSLAGTDNSPLHF. The CDR3 DNA sequence: TGCGCCAGCAGCTTGGCCGGGACTGATAATTCACCCCTCCACTTT.

The V and J genes are TRBV6-5 and TRBJ1-3, with a weak D call TRBD1 (5 bases). The CDR3 has 12 amino acids. Germline V lookup: CDR1 MNHEY, CDR2 SVGAGI. Trimming shortened V by 7 bases and J by 6 bases, and 10 bases separated the two germline ends. The CDR3 region is CASIPDTNTIYF. In DNA form, the CDR3 reads TGTGCCAGCATCCCGGACACAAACACCATATATTTT.

The J gene is TRBJ2-1, the V gene TRBV19; D is possibly TRBD1 (6 bases). The V end lost 6 bases, the J end lost 1 base, and 16 bases lay between the germline ends. The CDR3 has 16 amino acids. Germline CDR1 and CDR2: LNHDA and SQIVND (reference sequence). This CDR3 is CASSMGQYRSYNEQFF. The CDR3 DNA sequence: TGTGCCAGTAGCATGGGACAATACAGATCCTACAATGAGCAGTTCTTC.

Details on this clone: Within the sample, other DNA sequences also encode this same CDR3. The chain links TRBV18 to TRBJ2-7, with D perhaps TRBD1 (5 bases). The germline V gene encodes CDR1 KGHSH and CDR2 LQKENI. CDR3 length: 14 amino acids. Trimming removed 2 bases at V and 3 bases at J, with 11 bases between. The CDR3 loop is CASSPRQGDYEQYF. CDR3 sequence (DNA): TGTGCCAGCTCACCAAGGCAGGGTGACTACGAGCAGTACTTC. Variable domain in full (rest from reference TRBV18 and TRBJ2-7): NAGVMQNPRHLVRRRGQEARLRCSPMKGHSHVYWYRQLPEEGLKFMVYLQKENIIDESGMPKERFSAEFPKEGPSILRIQQVVRGDSAAYFCASSPRQGDYEQYFGPGTRLTVT.

CDR3 in amino acids: CASSRWWSGELFF. Here the CDR3 DNA reads TGTGCCAGCAGTAGGTGGTGGTCCGGGGAGCTGTTTTTT. This chain uses TRBV2 with TRBJ2-2, with D unclear. V lost 5 bases and J 6 bases, leaving 10 bases between the germline ends. This CDR3 comprises 13 residues. CDR1 is SNHLY and CDR2 is FYNNEI in the germline V gene.

V is TRBV12-5 and J is TRBJ1-4; TRBD1 is a possible D gene (6 bases). The CDR3 loop spans 15 amino acids. Germline CDR1 reads LGHNT; CDR2 reads FRNRAP. Trimming cost V 5 bases and J 3 bases, with 13 bases left between them. The CDR3 sequence: CASGLRGQANEKLFF. The CDR3 nucleotides are TGTGCTAGTGGTCTCAGGGGACAAGCTAATGAAAAACTGTTTTTT.

This chain connects TRBV27 to TRBJ2-3; no clear D gene. The CDR3 totals 14 residues. Germline loops: CDR1 MNHEY, CDR2 SMNVEV (reference sequence). Trimming took off 1 base at V and 4 bases at J, with 9 bases between the two ends. The CDR3 reads CASSLWMGADTQYF. The CDR3 DNA sequence: TGTGCCAGCAGTTTATGGATGGGCGCAGATACGCAGTATTTT.

This chain joins TRBV19 and TRBJ1-2, with D hard to call. The germline gives CDR1 LNHDA, CDR2 SQIVND (reference sequence). V lost 0 bases and J 7 bases, leaving 3 bases between the germline ends. This CDR3 is built from 11 residues. The CDR3 DNA follows: TGTGCCAGTAGTATAGAGGGTGGCTACACCTTC. Translated, it gives CASSIEGGYTF.

This chain connects TRBV6-6 to TRBJ1-4; perhaps TRBD1 as D (6 bases). Trimming stripped 2 bases from V and 5 bases from J, with 12 bases between. Germline V gene lookup returns CDR1 MNHNY and CDR2 SVGAGI (reference sequence). The CDR3 covers 15 residues. In nucleotides, the CDR3 is TGTGCCAGCAGTTACGGAGGGACACAGAATGAAAAACTGTTTTTT. It specifies CASSYGGTQNEKLFF.

V is TRBV5-6 and J is TRBJ2-6; D is uncertain. CDR1 is SGHDT, CDR2 YYEEEE, per germline. The CDR3 extends over 16 amino acids. The ends were cut back, 0 bases at V and 0 bases at J, with 7 bases in the middle. CDR3: CASSLVTSSGANVLTF. Written as DNA, the CDR3 is TGTGCCAGCAGCTTGGTAACCAGCTCTGGGGCCAACGTCCTGACTTTC.

This chain links TRBV5-4 with TRBJ1-5, with 11 nucleotides matching TRBD1. The V gene's germline CDR1 is SGHNT and CDR2 YYREEE (reference sequence). The CDR3 totals 16 residues. The trim removed 1 base at V and 5 bases at J, leaving 5 bases unmatched. The CDR3 nucleotides are TGTGCCAGCAGCTTGCACCCGGGACAGGGGGATCAGCCCCAGCATTTT. Protein product: CASSLHPGQGDQPQHF.